Here is one T cell receptor beta chain with its context. The protocol was immunoSEQ multiplex PCR, while the TCRdb copy is restricted to in-frame clones and leaves out a portion. The profile shows 130,000 to 150,000 clones, 91% of them singletons. This sample stems from a study of control samples from healthy donors and cancer patients. Unmatched junction bases numbered 5, after V lost 5 bases and J lost 2 bases. The CDR3 runs to 15 residues. Germline lookup yields CDR1 SGHTA and CDR2 FQGTGA. V and J are TRBV7-3 and TRBJ2-5, with 10 bases lining up with TRBD2. The clonotype was recovered from a man aged 25 to 45 in good health. Sequencing used blood. This CDR3 is CASSRLAGDQETQYF. The CDR3 coding sequence is TGTGCCAGCAGCCGTCTAGCGGGGGATCAAGAGACCCAGTACTTC.